A single TCR beta chain is shown here with its context. Sequencing used immunoSEQ multiplex PCR; TCRdb keeps in-frame clones, though not all of them. The table has fewer than 40,000 clones, around 92% seen once. This entry is derived from a study of T cell changes during pregnancy in multiple sclerosis. Trimming removed 7 bases from V and 7 bases from J, with 17 bases in between. The CDR3 spans 14 residues. Germline CDR1 and CDR2: MNHEY and SMNVEV (reference sequence). This TCR was recovered from a female donor with multiple sclerosis, enrolled in a pregnancy study. The material sequenced was CD8+ T cells from peripheral blood mononuclear cells, taken after pregnancy. The chain combines TRBV27 with TRBJ2-1; D uncertain. CDR3 bases: TGTGCCAGCACCTTTATCGCTGGTAGTAATGAGCAGTTCTTC. Its translation: CASTFIAGSNEQFF.